This TCR beta chain was captured in a study of CD8+ T cells in alopecia areata. RNA was isolated and reverse transcribed to cDNA, the sequencing template. Profiled with immunoSEQ multiplex PCR; TCRdb holds only in-frame clones, not every one. This table holds fewer than 20,000 clones, 65% to 75% found once. By share of the sample, this clone is medium-sized (0.01 to 0.1%). Its antigen is still unknown. Individuals with alopecia areata gave both lesional scalp punch biopsies and peripheral blood for collection. The CDR3 runs 13 residues. V lost 4 bases to trimming and J lost 3 bases, with 9 bases between them. CDR1 and CDR2 (germline): WSHSY, SAAADI. Broader study findings: When scalp samples are sequenced, resident alphabeta T cells of normal skin are also captured. Alopecia totalis/universalis scalp especially showed more expanded CD8+ clones than normal scalp.

The chain uses TRBV10-2 and TRBJ1-1; D not certain. The clonotype originates from a human donor with alopecia areata. The starting material was skin, obtained at week 0. CDR3 nucleotides: TGCGCCAGCAGTGTCTCAGACGACACTGAAGCTTTCTTT. Its translation is CASSVSDDTEAFF.